The entry below gives a single TCR beta chain sequence along with its context. This sample was included in a study of blood T cell repertoires in COVID-19. The V and J ends lost 6 bases and 6 bases respectively, with 11 bases between them. Germline CDR1 and CDR2: LGHDT and YNNKEL (reference sequence). This CDR3 comprises 13 residues. The data were produced by immunoSEQ multiplex PCR, yet TCRdb's version contains in-frame clones alone and is incomplete. Counted here are approximately 270,000 clones, approximately 90% occurring once; the ten biggest clones make up about 0.8%. The sequencing input was peripheral blood. The gene calls are TRBV3-1 (or the pseudogene TRBV3-2) and TRBJ1-4; no firm D call. The source of this sequence is a man aged 25 to 40 with acute or convalescent COVID-19. CDR3 protein: CASSPAGYEKLFF. The CDR3 DNA reads as TGTGCCAGCAGTCCCGCCGGTTATGAAAAACTGTTTTTT.